Listed below are T cell receptor beta chains from one sample, sequenced in a study of cytomegalovirus exposure and HLA in healthy donors. Assay: immunoSEQ multiplex PCR; the TCRdb copy retains only in-frame clones and omits some. Here the sample spans about 77,000 clones, about 73% being singletons. The sample was PBMCs. The receptor set was obtained from a middle-aged man in good health and CMV-seronegative. The CDR3 runs from the conserved cysteine through the conserved F or W. The order of the fields is V gene, J gene, CDR3 length, CDR3 protein.

>TRBV27|TRBJ1-1|13
CASSLTLNTEAFF
>TRBV15|TRBJ2-7|13
CATSSLEDYEQYF
>TRBV2|TRBJ2-7|15
CASSERTTYAYEQYF
>TRBV19|TRBJ2-7|15
CASSAGTSGSYEQYF
>TRBV27|TRBJ1-2|14
CASSDSTRGYGYTF
>TRBV21-1|TRBJ2-1|15
CASSNDLGLHNEQFF
>TRBV19|TRBJ2-3|15
CASSVTGASTDTQYF
>TRBV5-4|TRBJ1-2|15
CASSSGQGGNYGYTF
>TRBV13|TRBJ1-1|14
CASSPLDSNTEAFF
>TRBV4-1|TRBJ2-5|14
CASSQGGGFETQYF
>TRBV19|TRBJ1-4|16
CASSITGQAFNEKLFF
>TRBV7-2|TRBJ2-3|16
CASRGQGRYRTDTQYF